The 17 T cell receptor beta chains given below trace back to one sample, sequenced in a study of blood T cell repertoires in COVID-19. The repertoire was sequenced with immunoSEQ multiplex PCR; TCRdb's copy has only in-frame clones and lacks some. Of roughly 71,000 clones listed, 80% are singletons. Sequencing was performed on peripheral blood. All receptors derive from a man in his 70s who had recovered from COVID-19.

The V gene is TRBV25-1, the J gene TRBJ1-4, with a possible D match to TRBD1 (5 bases). Germline V lookup: CDR1 MGHDK, CDR2 SYGVNS. CDR3 length: 14 amino acids. V was pared by 7 bases and J by 10 bases, with 19 bases between. The CDR3 sequence: CASTANTHQGKLFF. Written as DNA, the CDR3 is TGTGCCAGCACGGCGAACACACACCAGGGAAAACTGTTTTTT.

This chain links TRBV24-1 with TRBJ1-2; 7 positions match TRBD1. The CDR3 is made up of 17 amino acids. With 2 bases clipped from V and 6 bases from J, the junction kept 14 bases outside the gene matches. The V gene's germline CDR1 is KGHDR and CDR2 SFDVKD. CDR3 DNA: TGTGCCACCAGTGATTCTCGGGACAGACAAGAAAGCGATGGCTACACCTTC. This gives the protein CATSDSRDRQESDGYTF.

V is TRBV6-1 and J is TRBJ2-1, with 7 positions matching TRBD1. The germline V gene has CDR1 MNHNS and CDR2 SASEGT. V was clipped by 3 bases and J by 4 bases; unmatched bases: 3. This CDR3 is built from 14 residues. The CDR3 bases are TGTGCCAGCAGTGAGGGGACAGAATACAATGAGCAGTTCTTC. This translates into CASSEGTEYNEQFF.

V usage is TRBV29-1 and J usage is TRBJ2-2; 8 bases are a match to TRBD1. With 7 bases clipped from V and 3 bases from J, the junction kept 7 bases outside the gene matches. This CDR3 has 14 residues. CDR1 is SQVTM, CDR2 ANQGSEA, per germline. CDR3 nucleotide sequence: TGCAGCGCAAGACAGGGGTTCGACACCGGGGAGCTGTTTTTT. It encodes CSARQGFDTGELFF.

V is TRBV28 and J is TRBJ1-5; possibly TRBD1 for D (5 bases). V was trimmed by 6 bases and J by 11 bases, leaving 14 bases between them. The CDR3 sequence is 12 residues long. Germline V CDR1 and CDR2: MDHEN, SYDVKM. The CDR3 reads CASRATGVAQHF. The CDR3 DNA reads TGTGCCAGCAGAGCAACGGGGGTGGCCCAGCATTTT.

The rearrangement links TRBV6-2 or TRBV6-3 to TRBJ1-2, with a tentative D call TRBD1 (5 bases). The V end was cut by 0 bases, the J end by 4 bases, with 9 bases between. Germline CDR1 reads MNHEY; CDR2 reads SVGEGT. This CDR3 region has 14 residues. This CDR3 is CASSYSRASYGYTF. In nucleotides, the CDR3 is TGTGCCAGCAGTTACTCCAGGGCATCCTATGGCTACACCTTC.

The rearrangement links TRBV19 to TRBJ1-5, with a weak D call TRBD1 (5 bases). The CDR3 is 13 residues long. Trimming cost V 0 bases and J 7 bases, with 7 bases left between them. CDR1 LNHDA and CDR2 SQIVND come from the germline V gene (reference sequence). The CDR3 here is CASSIDRVQPQHF. CDR3 DNA sequence: TGTGCCAGTAGTATAGACAGGGTGCAGCCCCAGCATTTT. Supplemented by reference TRBV19 and TRBJ1-5, the full variable domain reads DGGITQSPKYLFRKEGQNVTLSCEQNLNHDAMYWYRQDPGQGLRLIYYSQIVNDFQKGDIAEGYSVSREKKESFPLTVTSAQKNPTAFYLCASSIDRVQPQHFGDGTRLSIL.

This rearrangement joins TRBV5-4 to TRBJ2-2, with 12 bases aligning to TRBD2. Germline V CDR1 and CDR2: SGHNT, YYREEE (reference sequence). The J segment lost 5 bases and the V segment lost 4 bases, leaving 6 bases of the junction unmatched. The CDR3 extends over 16 amino acids. The CDR3 region has the DNA TGTGCCAGCAGCGGCGGGACTAGCGGGCCAACCGGGGAGCTGTTTTTT. It encodes CASSGGTSGPTGELFF.

This clone appeared a single time. The chain joins TRBV4-2 to TRBJ1-2; tentatively, D is TRBD1 (6 bases). V shed 4 bases and J shed 4 bases, with 16 bases lying between them. This CDR3 is 15 amino acids long. Germline-derived CDR1 and CDR2 are LGHNA and YNFKEQ. The CDR3 DNA reads TGTGCCAGCAGCCGTAACACAGGGTCTGGCTATGGCTACACCTTC. Protein: CASSRNTGSGYGYTF.

This sequence joins TRBV7-3 and TRBJ2-2, with a tentative D call TRBD1 (6 bases). CDR1 is SGHTA and CDR2 is FQGTGA in the germline V gene. The ends were cut back, 2 bases at V and 0 bases at J, with 10 bases in the middle. CDR3 size: 16 residues. CDR3 sequence (DNA): TGTGCCAGCAGCTTATGGGCAGGGGCGAACACCGGGGAGCTGTTTTTT. Protein product: CASSLWAGANTGELFF.

The genes are TRBV27 and TRBJ2-3, with D unresolved. CDR1 MNHEY and CDR2 SMNVEV come from the germline V gene (reference sequence). V was clipped by 3 bases and J by 6 bases, with 4 bases between them. The CDR3 totals 11 residues. CDR3 region: CASSFGDTQYF. As DNA, the CDR3 is TGTGCCAGCAGTTTCGGTGATACGCAGTATTTT.

This clone has just one count. The CDR3 loop is CASSSHGTEHYGYTF. Written as DNA, the CDR3 is TGTGCCAGCAGTTCCCACGGGACAGAGCACTATGGCTACACCTTC. The V call is TRBV28, the J call TRBJ1-2, with 7 bases aligning to TRBD1. The germline gives CDR1 MDHEN, CDR2 SYDVKM. CDR3 size: 15 residues. J lost 3 bases, V lost 4 bases, and 8 bases had no gene match.

This clone was detected a few times. The chain joins TRBV9 to TRBJ2-7; 8 nucleotides agree with TRBD2. The CDR3 totals 15 residues. V gave up 3 bases and J gave up 6 bases; unmatched junction bases: 11. Germline loops: CDR1 SGDLS, CDR2 YYNGEE. Here the CDR3 reads CASSDPGLEPCEQYF. Written as DNA, the CDR3 is TGTGCCAGCAGCGATCCGGGACTAGAGCCGTGCGAGCAGTACTTC. Supplemented by reference TRBV9 and TRBJ2-7, the full variable domain reads DSGVTQTPKHLITATGQRVTLRCSPRSGDLSVYWYQQSLDQGLQFLIQYYNGEERAKGNILERFSAQQFPDLHSELNLSSLELGDSALYFCASSDPGLEPCEQYFGPGTRLTVT.

This chain uses TRBV29-1 with TRBJ2-1, with D possibly TRBD1 on 5 matching bases. The length of the CDR3 is 13 residues. Per germline, CDR1 SQVTM and CDR2 ANQGSEA. Trimming removed 6 bases at V and 8 bases at J, with 17 bases between. As DNA, the CDR3 is TGCAGCGTCAACCAGGGATCGGTAGATGAGCAGTTCTTC. Translating gives CSVNQGSVDEQFF.

This chain links TRBV7-2 with TRBJ2-7; a possible D gene is TRBD2 (7 bases). V was clipped by 6 bases and J by 4 bases, with 19 bases between them. This CDR3 region has 15 residues. In germline, CDR1 is SGHTA, CDR2 FQGNSA. CDR3 DNA: TGTGCCAGCAGACAAGAGGGGGGGTACCAATACGAGCAGTACTTC. Translation: CASRQEGGYQYEQYF.

The chain uses TRBV6-1 and TRBJ2-7; 7 bases are shared with TRBD2. This CDR3 region has 16 residues. Germline values: CDR1 MNHNS, CDR2 SASEGT. Trimming removed 1 base from V and 3 bases from J; junction bases left unmatched: 9. CDR3 DNA sequence: TGTGCCAGCAGTGAAGGGTCGGTAGCGGGCCTCTACGAGCAGTACTTC. Its protein product is CASSEGSVAGLYEQYF.

The table lists this clone with a few counts. This chain joins TRBV4-3 and TRBJ2-2; 11 bases match TRBD2. Per germline, CDR1 LGHNA and CDR2 YSLEER. Losses at the gene ends were 0 bases for V and 3 bases for J; bases not matched to a gene: 12. The CDR3 contains 20 residues. This CDR3 reads CASSQDAVTSGGLDTGELFF. DNA for the CDR3: TGCGCCAGCAGCCAAGATGCCGTCACTAGCGGGGGACTAGACACCGGGGAGCTGTTTTTT.